Reported below is one T cell receptor beta chain. Its antigen has not been determined. One base away there is no much larger clone; base qualities are not given. The immunoSEQ assay was used to generate TCR beta chain sequences from genomic DNA. The source study handled its data this way. Any CDR3 sequence that did not begin with the conserved framework cysteine at position 104 was removed by hand. To get clonality, the normalized Shannon's Diversity Index was subtracted from one, giving values from 0 (maximal diversity) to 1 (oligoclonal). To check whether a given CDR3 had different frequencies in two samples, for example brain versus blood, chi-squared comparison-of-proportions tests were used. Public clonotypes were found by searching immuneACCESS, and the VDJdb browser was used to assess similarity to known antiviral clonotypes. Not all clones reach the TCRdb copy of this immuneACCESS table, which keeps in-frame sequences only. Checked studies attribute under half of the gap to unresolved V genes and leave the rest unexplained. The D gene and trimming were derived from the DNA, and the V and J assignments and clone size from that table. The sample contains 300,000 to 400,000 clones, nearly 95% of them found a single time. 4.5% to 7% of the sample is taken by the ten largest.

As encoded in the germline V gene, CDR1 is SGHDN while CDR2 is FVKESK. For this chain, trimming is 2 bases at the V end and 2 bases at the J end, and the number of junction bases without a gene match is 5. The CDR3 runs 16 amino acids, cysteine and phenylalanine included. The read is trimmed to its CDR3 DNA, 48 bases read in frame from base 1. These data are taken from a study of brain T cells in children with intractable seizures (dated by TCRdb to 2020 to 2023). Broadly, across the study: Resected brain tissue from 53 pediatric epilepsy surgery cases was first screened for immune gene transcripts using a NanoString immunology panel. Among the 12 selected surgery cases, pre-surgery blood was additionally sequenced for eight, leaving four cases with brain tissue only. Results the study describes overall, beyond this receptor: Sequencing depth differed between pre- and post-surgery blood, so clones missing from the pre-surgery sample may reflect undersampling. The patients' HCMV serostatus was not known, and viral specificity was inferred solely from CDR3 sequence similarity.

The time point label for this specimen denotes: blood from clinic visit 5 months post-surgery; TSC patient then seizure free. The surgery cases with the highest brain T cell transcript signatures were chosen for TCR beta chain sequencing of brain tissue, and also of blood when blood was available. Prior to surgery, the patients had been treated with at least one anti-epileptic drug. TCR-sequenced patients were children with drug-resistant epilepsy due to tuberous sclerosis complex, focal cortical dysplasia, Rasmussen encephalitis or hemimegalencephaly. Bulk genomic DNA was extracted from unsorted brain tissue and whole blood with the Monarch genomic DNA purification kit.

This sample comprised peripheral blood, obtained roughly 5 months after surgery. This receptor was identified in a boy in the first two years of life with tuberous sclerosis and intractable seizures. The chain joins TRBV14 to TRBJ2-1, and 8 junction bases match TRBD2. CDR3 reads: CASSQRREGTYNEQFF. The DNA sequence is as follows: TGTGCCAGCAGCCAACGACGGGAGGGGACCTACAATGAGCAGTTCTTC.